This T cell receptor (beta chain) was obtained from a study of blood T cell repertoires in COVID-19. Germline V gene sequence: CDR1 KGHSH, CDR2 LQKENI. The CDR3 is made up of 19 amino acids. Unmatched junction bases numbered 17, after V lost 2 bases and J lost 7 bases. Here immunoSEQ multiplex PCR was the method, and the copy in TCRdb shows in-frame clones only, minus some. The sample has 300,000 to 350,000 clones; roughly 87% are singletons. The rearrangement uses TRBV18 and TRBJ1-5, with 10 bases aligning to TRBD1. The material sequenced was peripheral blood. This TCR was recovered from a man under 40 with COVID-19, enrolled during active disease. CDR3 sequence: CASSPFGTGDTNVGQPQHF. The DNA of the CDR3 is TGTGCCAGCTCACCATTCGGGACAGGGGACACGAATGTAGGGCAGCCCCAGCATTTT.